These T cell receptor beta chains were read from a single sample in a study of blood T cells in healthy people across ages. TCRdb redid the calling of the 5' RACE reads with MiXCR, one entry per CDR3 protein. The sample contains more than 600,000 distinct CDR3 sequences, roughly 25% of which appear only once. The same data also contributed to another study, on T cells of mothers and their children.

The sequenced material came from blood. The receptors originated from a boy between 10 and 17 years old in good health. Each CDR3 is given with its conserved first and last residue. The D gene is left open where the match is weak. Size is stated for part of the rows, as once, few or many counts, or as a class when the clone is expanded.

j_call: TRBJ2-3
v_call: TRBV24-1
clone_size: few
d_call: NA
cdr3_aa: CATSDLRQSDTQYF
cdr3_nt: TGTGCCACCAGTGATTTGCGGCAATCAGATACGCAGTATTTT

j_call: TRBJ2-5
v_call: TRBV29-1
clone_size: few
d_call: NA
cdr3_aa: CSVEAGLEVETQYF
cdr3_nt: TGCAGCGTTGAGGCCGGACTCGAGGTGGAGACCCAGTACTTC

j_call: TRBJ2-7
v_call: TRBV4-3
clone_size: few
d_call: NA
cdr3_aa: CASSQEKEGRYEQYF
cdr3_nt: TGCGCCAGCAGCCAAGAAAAGGAGGGTCGGTACGAGCAGTACTTC

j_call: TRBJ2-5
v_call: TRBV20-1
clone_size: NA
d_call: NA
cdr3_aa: CSASWEQGGETQYF
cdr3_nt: TGCAGTGCTAGTTGGGAACAGGGAGGTGAGACCCAGTACTTC

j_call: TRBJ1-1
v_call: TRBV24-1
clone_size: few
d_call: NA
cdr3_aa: CATSGSLNTEAFF
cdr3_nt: TGTGCCACCAGTGGCTCTCTGAACACTGAAGCTTTCTTT

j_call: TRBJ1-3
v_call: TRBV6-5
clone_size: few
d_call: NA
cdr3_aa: CASSYKPDTGNTIYF
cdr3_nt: TGTGCCAGCAGTTACAAACCAGATACTGGAAACACCATATATTTT

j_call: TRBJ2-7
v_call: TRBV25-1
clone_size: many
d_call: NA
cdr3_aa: CASSEFFSYEQYF
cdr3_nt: TGTGCCAGCAGTGAATTTTTCTCCTACGAGCAGTACTTC

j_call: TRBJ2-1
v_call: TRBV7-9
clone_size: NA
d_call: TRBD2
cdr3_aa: CASRPTSGSLRKFF
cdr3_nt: TGTGCCAGCAGGCCGACTAGCGGGAGCCTCCGAAAGTTCTTC

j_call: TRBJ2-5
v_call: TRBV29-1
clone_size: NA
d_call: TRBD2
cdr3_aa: CSVVGIGREYQETQYF
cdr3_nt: TGCAGCGTTGTTGGGATCGGGCGGGAGTACCAAGAGACCCAGTACTTC

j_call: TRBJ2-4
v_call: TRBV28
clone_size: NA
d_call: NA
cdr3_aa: CASSLGKGERWYF
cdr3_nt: TGTGCCAGCAGTTTAGGGAAAGGTGAACGGTGGTACTTC

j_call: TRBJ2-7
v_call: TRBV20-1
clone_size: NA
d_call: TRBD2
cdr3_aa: CGLAGDGYEQYF
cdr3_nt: TGCGGACTAGCGGGAGATGGCTACGAGCAGTACTTC

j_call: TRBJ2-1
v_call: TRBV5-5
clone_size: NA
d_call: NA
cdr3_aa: CASSLGRVDGEQFF
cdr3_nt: TGTGCCAGCAGCTTGGGCAGGGTAGACGGTGAGCAGTTCTTC

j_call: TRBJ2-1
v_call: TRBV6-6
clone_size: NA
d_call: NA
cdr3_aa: CASTVRGAYNEQFF
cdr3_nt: TGTGCCAGCACGGTCAGGGGGGCCTACAATGAGCAGTTCTTC

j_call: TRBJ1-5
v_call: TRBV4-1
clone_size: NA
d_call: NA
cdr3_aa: CASSQGGNSNQPQHF
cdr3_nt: TGCGCCAGCAGCCAAGGGGGGAACAGCAATCAGCCCCAGCATTTT

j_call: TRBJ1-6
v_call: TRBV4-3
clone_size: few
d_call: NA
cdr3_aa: CASSQDRGPNNSPLHF
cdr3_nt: TGCGCCAGCAGCCAAGATCGAGGGCCCAATAATTCACCCCTCCACTTT

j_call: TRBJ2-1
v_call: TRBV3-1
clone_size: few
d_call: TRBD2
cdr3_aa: CASSQGGTYNEQFF
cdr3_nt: TGTGCCAGCAGCCAGGGAGGGACCTACAATGAGCAGTTCTTC

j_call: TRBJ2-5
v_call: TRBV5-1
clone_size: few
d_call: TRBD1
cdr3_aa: CAGSLAGGEEQYF
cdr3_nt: TGCGCCGGCAGCTTGGCAGGGGGCGAAGAGCAGTACTTC

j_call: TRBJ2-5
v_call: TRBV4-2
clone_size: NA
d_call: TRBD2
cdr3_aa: CASSPRDYDSREQYF
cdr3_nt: TGTGCCAGCAGCCCGCGGGACTATGATTCGCGGGAGCAGTACTTC

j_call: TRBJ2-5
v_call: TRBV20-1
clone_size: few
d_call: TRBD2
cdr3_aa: CSASGGYQETQYF
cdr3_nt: TGCAGTGCTAGCGGGGGGTACCAAGAGACCCAGTACTTC

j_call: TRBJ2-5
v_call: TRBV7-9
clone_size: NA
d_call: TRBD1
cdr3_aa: CASSSTEGASETQYF
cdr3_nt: TGTGCCAGCAGCAGTACAGAGGGGGCATCAGAGACCCAGTACTTC

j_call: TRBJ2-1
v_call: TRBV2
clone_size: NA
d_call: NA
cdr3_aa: CASRVLAFSYNEQFF
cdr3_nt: TGTGCCAGCAGAGTCCTAGCGTTTTCCTACAATGAGCAGTTCTTC

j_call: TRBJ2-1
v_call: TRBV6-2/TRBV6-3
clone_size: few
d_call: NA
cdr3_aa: CASSYSVASYNEQFF
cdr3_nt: TGTGCCAGCAGTTACTCGGTCGCCTCCTACAATGAGCAGTTCTTC

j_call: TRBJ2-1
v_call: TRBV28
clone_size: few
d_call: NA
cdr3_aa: CASSSSGTSHNEQFF
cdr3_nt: TGTGCCAGCAGTTCATCCGGGACCAGTCACAATGAGCAGTTCTTC

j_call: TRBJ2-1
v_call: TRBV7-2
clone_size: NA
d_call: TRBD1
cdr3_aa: CASSLGARGRWDEQFF
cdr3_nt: TGTGCCAGCAGCTTAGGTGCCAGGGGGCGTTGGGATGAGCAGTTCTTC

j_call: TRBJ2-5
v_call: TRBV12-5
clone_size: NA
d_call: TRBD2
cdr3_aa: CASGSGLAGEETQYF
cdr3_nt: TGTGCTAGTGGTTCCGGACTAGCGGGAGAAGAGACCCAGTACTTC

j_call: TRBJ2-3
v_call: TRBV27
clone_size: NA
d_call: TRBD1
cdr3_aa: CASAPRTGPRDTQYF
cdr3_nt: TGTGCCAGCGCCCCCCGGACAGGCCCACGGGATACGCAGTATTTT